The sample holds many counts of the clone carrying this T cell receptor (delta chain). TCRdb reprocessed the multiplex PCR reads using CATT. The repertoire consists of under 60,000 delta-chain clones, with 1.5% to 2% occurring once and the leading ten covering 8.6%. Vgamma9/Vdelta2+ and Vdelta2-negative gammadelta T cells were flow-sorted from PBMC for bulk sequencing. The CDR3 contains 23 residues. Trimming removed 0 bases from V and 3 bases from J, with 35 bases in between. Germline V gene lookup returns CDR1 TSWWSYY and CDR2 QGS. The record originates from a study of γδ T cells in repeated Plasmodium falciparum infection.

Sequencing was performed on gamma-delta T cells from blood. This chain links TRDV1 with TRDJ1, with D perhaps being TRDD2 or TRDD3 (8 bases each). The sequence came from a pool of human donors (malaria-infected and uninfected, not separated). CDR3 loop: CALGELTFLISPVSGDTADKLIF. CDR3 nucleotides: TGTGCTCTTGGGGAACTCACCTTCCTAATTTCACCCGTCAGTGGGGATACAGCCGATAAACTCATCTTT.